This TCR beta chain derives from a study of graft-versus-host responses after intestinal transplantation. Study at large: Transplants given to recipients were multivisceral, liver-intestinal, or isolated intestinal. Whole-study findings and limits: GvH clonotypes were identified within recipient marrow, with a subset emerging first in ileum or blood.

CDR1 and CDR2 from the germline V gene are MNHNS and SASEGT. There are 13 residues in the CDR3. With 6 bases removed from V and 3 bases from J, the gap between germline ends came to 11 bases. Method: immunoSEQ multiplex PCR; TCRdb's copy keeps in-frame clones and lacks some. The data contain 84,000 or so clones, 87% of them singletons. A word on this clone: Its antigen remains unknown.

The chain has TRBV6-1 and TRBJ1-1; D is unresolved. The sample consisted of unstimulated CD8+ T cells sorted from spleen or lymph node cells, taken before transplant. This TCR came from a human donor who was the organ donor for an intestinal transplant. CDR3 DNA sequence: TGTGCCAGCAGCTTAGCACCGGACACTGAAGCTTTCTTT. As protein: CASSLAPDTEAFF.